This T cell receptor (beta chain) was recovered during a study of T cells after yellow fever vaccination. Study outcomes and limitations: In post-booster samples, most primary-vaccination clones reappeared (about 95% CD4, 88% CD8). The appearance of a small share of clonotypes in both CD4 and CD8 compartments was observed.

Per the germline V gene, CDR1 is DFQATT and CDR2 is SNEGSKA (reference sequence). The CDR3 runs 13 residues. Trimming cost V 4 bases and J 1 base, with 10 bases left between them. Remarks on this clonotype: As yet, its antigen is unknown.

MiXCR, applied by TCRdb to the 5' RACE reads, yields one record per CDR3 protein. This table holds about 350,000 distinct CDR3 sequences, roughly an eighth found once. Sequences were derived from CD4+ T cells sorted from PBMCs, sampled 15 days after the yellow fever booster vaccination. This clonotype was sampled from a man in his late teens or twenties who received the YFV17D yellow fever vaccine. The genes are TRBV20-1 and TRBJ1-1, with D possibly being TRBD1 (5 bases). The CDR3 DNA sequence: TGCAGTGCTAATTCGGGGGGGAACACTGAAGCTTTCTTT. This gives the protein CSANSGGNTEAFF.